The entry below describes one T cell receptor beta chain. Its antigen is as yet unknown. This entry belongs to a study of resident and recirculating memory T cells in vitiligo. Study as a whole: Shave-biopsy epidermis from lesional and nonlesional skin was sequenced alongside PBMCs. Study-wide points: Non-conserved TCRs across sites and patients suggested distinct clones per lesion.

Patients had to be free of confetti depigmentation, indicating active vitiligo. Patients had received no treatment within the previous three months. Method: immunoSEQ multiplex PCR; TCRdb's copy keeps in-frame clones and lacks some. Here the sample spans tens of thousands of clones, roughly 92% being singletons. V lost 2 bases and J lost 4, with 18 bases in between. The CDR3 spans 17 residues. The V gene's germline CDR1 is SGHNT and CDR2 YYREEE (reference sequence). The sample taken for sequencing was blood. This sequence originates from a male donor with vitiligo. This rearrangement joins TRBV5-4 to TRBJ2-2, with D perhaps TRBD1 (8 bases). CDR3 amino acids: CASSFPMDREGTGELFF. CDR3 nucleotide sequence: TGTGCCAGCAGCTTCCCCATGGACAGGGAGGGCACCGGGGAGCTGTTTTTT.